The next 22 T cell receptor beta chains were all read from a single sample in a study of blood T cell repertoires in COVID-19 (dated by TCRdb to between 2020 and 2021). Libraries were constructed by the immunoSEQ multiplex PCR assay. In TCRdb, the immuneACCESS table is reduced to in-frame sequences with V and J assigned. These tables do not hold every clone; where another copy was compared, an unresolved V gene accounts for under half, and the others remain unexplained. For this sample the table gives 85,000 to 100,000 clones, of which 70% to 90% were detected only once. The top ten constitute approximately 7.2% of the sample. Sequencing was done on a sample of peripheral blood. The source of these receptors is a man between 60 and 75 years old with acute or convalescent COVID-19.

V and J are TRBV4-3 and TRBJ1-3; the D gene is possibly TRBD1 (6 bases). The germline V gene encodes CDR1 LGHNA and CDR2 YSLEER. CDR3 length equals 15 residues. Trimming pared 0 bases from V and 3 bases from J, leaving 9 bases between. This CDR3 is CASSQEGASGNTIYF. The CDR3 nucleotides are TGCGCCAGCAGCCAAGAGGGGGCGAGTGGAAACACCATATATTTT.

Of note for this clone: Other DNA sequences of this sample code for an identical CDR3. The chain couples TRBV9 to TRBJ1-1, with D unresolved. V was pared by 0 bases and J by 1 base, with 4 bases between. Looked up from germline, CDR1 is SGDLS and CDR2 is YYNGEE. This CDR3 is built from 13 residues. The CDR3 is CASSVAGNTEAFF. The CDR3 nucleotides read TGTGCCAGCAGCGTAGCCGGGAACACTGAAGCTTTCTTT.

This clone was seen a few times. This chain uses TRBV19 with TRBJ1-2, with 8 bases fitting TRBD1. V shed 3 bases and J 6 bases; nucleotides not matched to a gene: 15. The CDR3 consists of 17 residues. Germline V gene sequence: CDR1 LNHDA, CDR2 SQIVND (reference sequence). CDR3 region: CASSIQDRVFLWNGYTF. The CDR3 region has the DNA TGTGCCAGTAGTATCCAGGACAGGGTCTTCTTGTGGAATGGCTACACCTTC.

J is TRBJ2-7 and V is TRBV28; 8 bases agree with TRBD1. Trimming took 2 bases from V and 1 from J; bases not matched to a gene: 7. The V gene's germline CDR1 is MDHEN and CDR2 SYDVKM. The CDR3 covers 16 residues. CDR3 loop: CASSLHRTGSSYEQYF. The CDR3 DNA reads TGTGCCAGCAGTTTACACCGGACAGGGAGTTCCTACGAGCAGTACTTC.

This chain joins TRBV7-2 and TRBJ1-6; maybe TRBD1 (6 bases). The CDR3 has 16 residues. Trimming stripped 0 bases from V and 6 bases from J, with 12 bases between. Per germline, CDR1 SGHTA and CDR2 FQGNSA. The CDR3 nucleotides are TGTGCCAGCAGCTTAGCCCCCAGGGGCATTAATTCACCCCTCCACTTT. This gives the protein CASSLAPRGINSPLHF.

The gene calls are TRBV5-1 and TRBJ2-7, with 10 positions matching TRBD2. The junction had 3 bases not matched to a gene; V was cut back by 1 base and J by 2 bases. Germline-derived CDR1 and CDR2 are SGHRS and YFSETQ. The CDR3 has 15 residues. In nucleotides, the CDR3 is TGCGCCAGCAGCTTGTTTGGACTAGCGGCCTACGAGCAGTACTTC. Translated, it gives CASSLFGLAAYEQYF.

This chain links TRBV6-4 with TRBJ2-2; D gene ambiguous. Trimming took 5 bases from V and 5 from J, leaving 9 bases between them. The CDR3 extends over 13 amino acids. Germline V CDR1 and CDR2: MRHNA, SNTAGT. In DNA form, the CDR3 reads TGTGCCAGCAGTCAGCAGGTTACCGGGGAGCTGTTTTTT. Its translation is CASSQQVTGELFF.

J is TRBJ2-7 and V is TRBV5-4; 9 bases align to TRBD1. The CDR3 sequence is 14 residues long. Looked up from germline, CDR1 is SGHNT and CDR2 is YYREEE (reference sequence). Trimming at V came to 2 bases and at J to 3 bases, leaving 3 bases not matched to a gene. CDR3 protein: CASSLGTGIYEQYF. The CDR3 coding sequence is TGTGCCAGCAGCTTAGGGACAGGGATCTACGAGCAGTACTTC.

The rearrangement uses TRBV7-9 and TRBJ1-3; D is perhaps TRBD1 (5 bases). Trimming removed 5 bases from V and 0 bases from J, with 11 bases in between. There are 15 residues in the CDR3. Per germline, CDR1 SEHNR and CDR2 FQNEAQ (reference sequence). CDR3 sequence: CASSPQGPSGNTIYF. CDR3 sequence (DNA): TGTGCCAGCAGCCCCCAGGGTCCCTCTGGAAACACCATATATTTT.

The V and J genes are TRBV10-1 and TRBJ1-6, with D uncertain. Trimming pared 11 bases from V and 0 bases from J, leaving 11 bases between. The CDR3 is made up of 14 amino acids. Germline lookup yields CDR1 WNHNN and CDR2 SYGVQD (reference sequence). CDR3 region: CARRESSYNSPLHF. In nucleotides, the CDR3 is TGCGCCCGGCGGGAGAGCTCCTATAATTCACCCCTCCACTTT.

This clone has a single count. This chain uses TRBV5-1 with TRBJ2-6, with TRBD1 matching over 7 bases. The CDR3 consists of 17 residues. Germline V CDR1 and CDR2: SGHRS, YFSETQ. The V and J ends lost 5 bases and 0 bases, in that order; junction bases with no gene match: 8. The CDR3 DNA is TGCGCCAGCAGAAACGGACAGGTTCTCTCTGGGGCCAACGTCCTGACTTTC. This encodes CASRNGQVLSGANVLTF.

The CDR3 bases are TGTGCCAGTAGTAGCCGACTCCTGGACAGGGGTTACACCGGGGAGCTGTTTTTT. Translation: CASSSRLLDRGYTGELFF. The chain uses TRBV19 and TRBJ2-2; TRBD1 aligns across 9 bases. The ends lost 4 bases at V and 3 bases at J; junction bases unmatched: 12. The length of the CDR3 is 18 residues. Germline-derived CDR1 and CDR2 are LNHDA and SQIVND (reference sequence). Using reference TRBV19 and TRBJ2-2 for the parts outside the CDR3, the full variable domain is DGGITQSPKYLFRKEGQNVTLSCEQNLNHDAMYWYRQDPGQGLRLIYYSQIVNDFQKGDIAEGYSVSREKKESFPLTVTSAQKNPTAFYLCASSSRLLDRGYTGELFFGEGSRLTVL.

The V gene is TRBV19, the J gene TRBJ2-4; TRBD1 is a possible D gene (5 bases). There are 15 residues in the CDR3. With 3 bases removed from V and 7 bases from J, the gap between germline ends came to 16 bases. CDR1 and CDR2 from the germline V gene are LNHDA and SQIVND (reference sequence). The CDR3 loop is CASSMVGRGWNIQYF. CDR3 DNA sequence: TGTGCCAGTAGTATGGTCGGTAGGGGATGGAACATTCAGTACTTC.

The chain uses TRBV2 and TRBJ1-2; D uncertain. V shed 6 bases and J shed 6 bases, with 14 bases lying between them. There are 13 residues in the CDR3. CDR1 is SNHLY, CDR2 FYNNEI, per germline. DNA of the CDR3: TGTGCCAGCAGACTGAACCGGTTGGATGGCTACACCTTC. It translates to CASRLNRLDGYTF. The full variable domain, with the rest looked up from reference TRBV2 and TRBJ1-2, is EPEVTQTPSHQVTQMGQEVILRCVPISNHLYFYWYRQILGQKVEFLVSFYNNEISEKSEIFDDQFSVERPDGSNFTLKIRSTKLEDSAMYFCASRLNRLDGYTFGSGTRLTVV.

The chain uses TRBV12-3 or TRBV12-4 and TRBJ1-5; D possibly corresponds to TRBD1 (5 bases). The CDR3 totals 13 residues. V lost 10 bases and J 9 bases, leaving 19 bases between the germline ends. The CDR3 nucleotides are TGTGCCACATCGGTCACACGGGGGGTGCCCCAGCATTTT. Translating it yields CATSVTRGVPQHF.

This clone was seen at least ten times. Other DNA sequences within the sample encode an identical CDR3. The chain employs TRBV7-8 and TRBJ1-1, with D possibly being TRBD1 (5 bases). V was shortened by 6 bases and J by 6 bases, with 11 bases between the two germline ends. The germline V gene encodes CDR1 SGHVS and CDR2 FQNEAQ. The CDR3 is 12 amino acids. The CDR3 DNA sequence: TGTGCCAGCAGGGGGGGAGGGGCTGAAGCTTTCTTT. Translation: CASRGGGAEAFF.

The chain combines TRBV4-1 with TRBJ2-1, with TRBD1 matching over 7 bases. CDR3 length: 16 residues. The V segment lost 0 bases and the J segment 2 bases; nucleotides outside the gene matches: 4. Germline V CDR1 and CDR2: MGHRA, YSYEKL. Here the CDR3 DNA reads TGCGCCAGCAGCCAAGAGGGACAGTGGGCCTACAATGAGCAGTTCTTC. Protein sequence: CASSQEGQWAYNEQFF.

This clone was counted only a few times. This chain joins TRBV5-1 and TRBJ1-2, with TRBD1 identical over 8 bases. V lost 0 bases and J lost 7; bases outside the gene matches: 8. Germline V lookup: CDR1 SGHRS, CDR2 YFSETQ. This CDR3 has 15 residues. This CDR3 reads CASSLGGQGFLGYTF. The CDR3 DNA reads as TGCGCCAGCAGCTTGGGCGGACAGGGTTTCCTTGGCTACACCTTC. Full variable domain (rest looked up from reference TRBV5-1 and TRBJ1-2): KAGVTQTPRYLIKTRGQQVTLSCSPISGHRSVSWYQQTPGQGLQFLFEYFSETQRNKGNFPGRFSGRQFSNSRSEMNVSTLELGDSALYLCASSLGGQGFLGYTFGSGTRLTVV.

V is TRBV5-1 and J is TRBJ2-7; D may be TRBD1 (12 bases). V dropped 5 bases and J dropped 2 bases, with 35 bases sitting between them. The CDR3 has 21 residues. Germline CDR1 reads SGHRS; CDR2 reads YFSETQ. CDR3 in amino acids: CASRTGTGGSSGRRLTYEQYF. The DNA of the CDR3 is TGCGCCAGCAGAACCGGGACAGGGGGCTCTAGCGGGAGGCGACTTACCTACGAGCAGTACTTC. The entire variable domain, with the rest obtained from reference TRBV5-1 and TRBJ2-7, is as follows: KAGVTQTPRYLIKTRGQQVTLSCSPISGHRSVSWYQQTPGQGLQFLFEYFSETQRNKGNFPGRFSGRQFSNSRSEMNVSTLELGDSALYLCASRTGTGGSSGRRLTYEQYFGPGTRLTVT.

The rearrangement joins TRBV25-1 to TRBJ2-1, with 8 bases that match TRBD2. Losses at the gene ends were 2 bases for V and 6 bases for J; bases not matched to a gene: 6. The germline V gene encodes CDR1 MGHDK and CDR2 SYGVNS. The length of the CDR3 is 15 residues. The CDR3 region is CASSEHASGSNEQFF. CDR3 bases: TGTGCCAGCAGTGAACACGCGAGCGGGAGCAATGAGCAGTTCTTC.

The V gene is TRBV7-9, the J gene TRBJ2-7; 8 bases align to TRBD1. Looked up from germline, CDR1 is SEHNR and CDR2 is FQNEAQ (reference sequence). There are 14 residues in the CDR3. J lost 4 bases, V lost 0 bases, and 2 bases had no gene match. This CDR3 reads CASSLAGQEYEQYF. DNA of the CDR3: TGTGCCAGCAGCTTAGCGGGACAGGAGTACGAGCAGTACTTC.

V usage is TRBV4-2 and J usage is TRBJ2-3; 14 nucleotides align to TRBD2. The germline gives CDR1 LGHNA, CDR2 YNFKEQ. The CDR3 sequence is 16 residues long. J lost 6 bases, V lost 1 base, and 3 bases had no gene match. The CDR3 DNA follows: TGTGCCAGCAGCCAAGGGACTAGCGGGAGGTTCGATACGCAGTATTTT. It is translated as CASSQGTSGRFDTQYF.